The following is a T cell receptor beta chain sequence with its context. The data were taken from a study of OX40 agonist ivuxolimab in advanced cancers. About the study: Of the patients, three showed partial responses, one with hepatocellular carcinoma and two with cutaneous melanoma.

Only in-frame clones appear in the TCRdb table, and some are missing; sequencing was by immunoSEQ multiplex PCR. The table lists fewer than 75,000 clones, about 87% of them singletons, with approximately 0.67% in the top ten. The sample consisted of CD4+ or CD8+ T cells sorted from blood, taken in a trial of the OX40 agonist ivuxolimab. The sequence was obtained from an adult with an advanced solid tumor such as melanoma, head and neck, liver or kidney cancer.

DNA of the CDR3: TGTGCCAGCAGTCGACTCGGGTTGGGCACAGATACGCAGTATTTT. The encoded protein is CASSRLGLGTDTQYF. This chain uses TRBV6-6 with TRBJ2-3; the D is unclear. Germline CDR1 MNHNY, CDR2 SVGAGI (reference sequence). The CDR3 is made up of 15 amino acids. V was trimmed by 5 bases and J by 1 base, leaving 13 bases between them.